The sample holds many counts of the clone carrying this T cell receptor (beta chain). What it binds is unknown. A single record per CDR3 protein comes from TCRdb applying MiXCR to the reads. The table lists 100,000 to 150,000 distinct CDR3 sequences, roughly 8.2% of them singletons, with about a tenth in the top ten. The CDR3 has 14 amino acids. Germline V lookup: CDR1 SGHDT, CDR2 YYEEEE. The V end was cut by 7 bases, the J end by 8 bases, with 21 bases between. This sample is part of a study of T cell repertoires in cytomegalovirus infection. Looking at the study overall: It was the public TCR beta signatures that indicated both CMV infection and matching HLA type.

General study results and limits: Cumulative public TCR beta family frequency identified CMV carriers with the relevant HLA.

Sequencing input: PBMCs. The receptor was isolated from a human donor in good health (CMV status not recorded). Some clones in this sample may be carry-over from other donors' samples. This sequence joins TRBV5-6 and TRBJ1-2; no reliable D call. The CDR3 DNA follows: TGTGCCAGCGACACCTATGGATCCCCATGGGGCTACACCTTC. Its translation is CASDTYGSPWGYTF.